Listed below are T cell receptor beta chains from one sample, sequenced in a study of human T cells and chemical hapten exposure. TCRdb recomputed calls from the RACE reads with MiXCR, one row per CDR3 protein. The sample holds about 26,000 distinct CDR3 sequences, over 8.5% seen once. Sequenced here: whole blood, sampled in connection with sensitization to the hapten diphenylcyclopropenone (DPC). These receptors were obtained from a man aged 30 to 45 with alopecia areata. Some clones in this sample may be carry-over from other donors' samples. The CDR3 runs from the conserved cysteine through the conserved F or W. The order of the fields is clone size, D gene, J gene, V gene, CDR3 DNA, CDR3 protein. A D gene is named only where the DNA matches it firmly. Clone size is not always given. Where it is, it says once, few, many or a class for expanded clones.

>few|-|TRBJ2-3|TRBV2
TGTGCCAGCAGTGAGGTAGTGATCTCGCAGTATTTT
CASSEVVISQYF
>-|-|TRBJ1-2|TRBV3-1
TGTGCCAGCAGCGCCGGGACACCCTATGGCTACACCTTC
CASSAGTPYGYTF
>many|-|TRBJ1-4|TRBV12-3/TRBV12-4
TGTGCCAGCAGTCCCTTTCCGGTTGCAACTAATGAAAAACTGTTTTTT
CASSPFPVATNEKLFF
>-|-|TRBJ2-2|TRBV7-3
TGTGCCAGCAGCGGGGCAGGAAGCACCGGGGAGCTGTTTTTT
CASSGAGSTGELFF
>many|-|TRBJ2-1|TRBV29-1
TGCAGCGTTATTCCCCCAGGGCGTCCCTACAATGAGCAGTTCTTC
CSVIPPGRPYNEQFF
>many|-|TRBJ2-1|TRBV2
TGTGCCAGCAGTGAGACTTCTAGCTCCTACAATGAGCAGTTCTTC
CASSETSSSYNEQFF
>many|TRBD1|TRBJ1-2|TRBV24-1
TGTGCCACCAGTGATCCTGGGACAGGGGGCCTAGATGGCTACACCTTC
CATSDPGTGGLDGYTF
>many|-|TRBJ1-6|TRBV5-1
TGCGCCAGCAGCTTGCGAGGGACCAAAGTAGATTCACCCCTCCACTTT
CASSLRGTKVDSPLHF
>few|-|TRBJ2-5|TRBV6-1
TGTGCCAGCAGTGTAATCTATCAGCAAGAGACCCAGTACTTC
CASSVIYQQETQYF
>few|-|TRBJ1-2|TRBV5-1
TGCGCCAGCAGCTTGGAGAAGGGCGGTTATGGCTACACCTTC
CASSLEKGGYGYTF
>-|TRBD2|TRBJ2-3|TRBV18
TGTGCCAGCTCCCCACCTGCGGGAGCAGATACGCAGTATTTT
CASSPPAGADTQYF
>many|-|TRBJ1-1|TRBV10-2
TGCGCCAGCAGCGGGGGGACTGAAGCTTTCTTT
CASSGGTEAFF
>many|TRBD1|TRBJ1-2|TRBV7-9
TGTGCCAGCACTCTCGGCGGACAGGGGGTGGCTAACTATGGCTACACCTTC
CASTLGGQGVANYGYTF
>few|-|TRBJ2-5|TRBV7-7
TGTGCTAGCAGCTTGAGTAGCGAAGAGACCCAGTACTTC
CASSLSSEETQYF
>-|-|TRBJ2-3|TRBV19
TGTGCCAGTAGTATTACGGACAAGCATCGGACAGATACGCGGTATTTT
CASSITDKHRTDTRYF
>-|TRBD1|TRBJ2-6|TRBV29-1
TGCAGCGTGGGACAGTCTCGCTCTGGGGCCAACGTCCTGACTTTC
CSVGQSRSGANVLTF
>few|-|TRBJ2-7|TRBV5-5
TGTGCCAGCAGCTTGTATGACGGGTCCTACGAGCAGTACTTC
CASSLYDGSYEQYF
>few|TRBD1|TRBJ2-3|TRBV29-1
TGCAGCTTGATCAATCCGGGACAGGGGGATACGCAGTATTTT
CSLINPGQGDTQYF
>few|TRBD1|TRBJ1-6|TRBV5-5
TGTGCCAGCACCGACAGGGCACAGAATTCACCCCTCCACTTT
CASTDRAQNSPLHF
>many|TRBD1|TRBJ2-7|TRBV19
TGTGCCAGTGGATTGACAGGGAGCTCCTACGAGCAGTACTTC
CASGLTGSSYEQYF
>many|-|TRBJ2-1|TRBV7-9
TGTGCCAGCAGCTTAGAGAGCCGGATCGACAATGAGCAGTTCTTC
CASSLESRIDNEQFF
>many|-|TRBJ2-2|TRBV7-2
TGTGCCACCCGCTTCGGGGAGCTGTTTTTT
CATRFGELFF
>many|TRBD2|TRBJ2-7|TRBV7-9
TGTGCCAGCAGCTTCCAACCCCTTCCTAGCGGGATATCCTACGAGCAGTACTTC
CASSFQPLPSGISYEQYF
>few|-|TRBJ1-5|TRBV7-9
TGTGCCAGCAGCACTGGGTCAGGTAGTTTGAATCAGCCCCAGCATTTT
CASSTGSGSLNQPQHF
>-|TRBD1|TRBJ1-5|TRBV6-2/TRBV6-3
TGTGCCAGCAGGGGACAGGGGAGACGCCAGCCCCAGCATTTT
CASRGQGRRQPQHF
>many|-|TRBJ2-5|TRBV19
TGTGCCAGCACGGGGGCCGCCCAAGAGACCCAGTACTTC
CASTGAAQETQYF
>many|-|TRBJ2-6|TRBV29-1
TGCAGCGTCAAATCGACAGGACCGGCCCTCTCTGGGGCCAACGTCCTGACTTTC
CSVKSTGPALSGANVLTF
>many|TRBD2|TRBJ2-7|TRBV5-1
TGCGCCAGCAGCTCCAGACTAGCGAAAACCTCCTACGAGCAGTACTTC
CASSSRLAKTSYEQYF
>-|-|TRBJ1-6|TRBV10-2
TGCGCCAGCCTTGGGGACTCTTCACCCCTCCACTTT
CASLGDSSPLHF
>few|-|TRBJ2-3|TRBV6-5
TGTGCCAGCAGTCGCCTGGACTCAGGCACAGATACGCAGTATTTT
CASSRLDSGTDTQYF
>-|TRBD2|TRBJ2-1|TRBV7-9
TGTGCCAGCAGCTTAGATGAACTAGCGGGTAATGAGCAGTTCTTC
CASSLDELAGNEQFF
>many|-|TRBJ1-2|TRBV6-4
TGTGCCAGCAGCTATGGCTACACCTTC
CASSYGYTF
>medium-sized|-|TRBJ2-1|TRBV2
TGTGCCAGCGCCGGCTCTACTGAGCAGTTCTTC
CASAGSTEQFF
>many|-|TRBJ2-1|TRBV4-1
TGCGCCAGCAGCCATGGACAGGAGCAGTTCTTC
CASSHGQEQFF
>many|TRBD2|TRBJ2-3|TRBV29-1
TGCAGCGCCGCCGGCGGGAGTGATACGCAGTATTTT
CSAAGGSDTQYF
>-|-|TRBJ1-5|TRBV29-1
TGCAGCGTTGAGACGGGGGCTGGGCAGCCCCAGCATTTT
CSVETGAGQPQHF
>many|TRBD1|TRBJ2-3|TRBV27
TGTGCCAGCAGTTCCCTTCGGACAGGGGGCGGCACAGATACGCAGTATTTT
CASSSLRTGGGTDTQYF
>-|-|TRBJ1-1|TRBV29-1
TGCAGCGCGATATCCGGCGGGGGGAGCACTGAAGCTTTCTTT
CSAISGGGSTEAFF
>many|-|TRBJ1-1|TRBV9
TGTGCCAGCGGAAACCCCGGGACACCCGAAGCTTTCTTT
CASGNPGTPEAFF
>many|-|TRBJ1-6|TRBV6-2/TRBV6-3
TGTGCCAGCCGACCAGGGGCGACCGGTAATTCACCCCTCCACTTT
CASRPGATGNSPLHF
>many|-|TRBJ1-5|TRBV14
TGTGCCAGCAGCCAAGGGCACGGCACGAATCAGCCCCAGCATTTT
CASSQGHGTNQPQHF
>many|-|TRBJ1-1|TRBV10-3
TGTGCCATCAGTGACCAAGAGACGAACACTGAAGCTTTCTTT
CAISDQETNTEAFF
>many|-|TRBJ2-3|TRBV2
TGTGCCAGCAGTGAGTGGGGGCCCACAGATACGCAGTATTTT
CASSEWGPTDTQYF
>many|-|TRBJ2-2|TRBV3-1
TGTGCCAGCAGCTCCACGGCCGCGAACACCGGGGAGCTGTTTTTT
CASSSTAANTGELFF
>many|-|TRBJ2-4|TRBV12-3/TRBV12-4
TGTGCCAGCAGTCCCGATCAGGACATTCAGTACTTC
CASSPDQDIQYF
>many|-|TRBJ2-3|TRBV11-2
TGTGCCAGCAGCTTAGACTCCGCGGGAGATACGCAGTATTTT
CASSLDSAGDTQYF
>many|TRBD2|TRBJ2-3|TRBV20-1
TGCAGTGCTAGAGATCCGACTAGCGGAGTTACAGATACGCAGTATTTT
CSARDPTSGVTDTQYF
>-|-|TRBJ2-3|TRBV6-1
TGTGCCAGCAGTGCATCCGGGAGCTCCACAGATACGCAGTATTTT
CASSASGSSTDTQYF
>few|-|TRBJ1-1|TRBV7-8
TGTGCCAGCAGCAACCGACATTTGAACACTGAAGCTTTCTTT
CASSNRHLNTEAFF
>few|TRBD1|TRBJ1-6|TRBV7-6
TGTGCCAGCAGCCCTGGGACAGTAAATTCACCCCTCCACTTT
CASSPGTVNSPLHF
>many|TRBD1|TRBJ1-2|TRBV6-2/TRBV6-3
TGTGCCAGCAGTTACTCCGGACAGGGGGCCTCCTATGGCTACACCTTC
CASSYSGQGASYGYTF
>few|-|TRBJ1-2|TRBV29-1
TGCAGCGTTGAAGATCGAGTCAGGGCCCATGGCTACACCTTC
CSVEDRVRAHGYTF
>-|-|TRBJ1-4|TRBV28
TGTGCCAGCAGTCCCGACGCAATGGTTTTGTTTTTT
CASSPDAMVLFF
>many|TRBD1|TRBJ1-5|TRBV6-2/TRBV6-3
TGTGCCAGCAGTTACGCTCAGGGACAGGCGACAAGCAATCAGCCCCAGCATTTT
CASSYAQGQATSNQPQHF
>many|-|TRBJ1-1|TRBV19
TGTGCCAGTAGTATCCACACTGAAGCTTTCTTT
CASSIHTEAFF